Shown below are 25 T cell receptor beta chains from a single sample sequenced in a study of blood T cell repertoires in COVID-19. Clones were sequenced by immunoSEQ multiplex PCR, and TCRdb holds only the in-frame ones, with some missing. The table includes roughly 140,000 clones, about 80% detected once. Sequencing was carried out using peripheral blood. These TCRs come from a man between 60 and 70 years old with acute or convalescent COVID-19.

The chain couples TRBV5-5 to TRBJ2-7; D uncertain. V was shortened by 4 bases and J by 4 bases, with 6 bases between the two germline ends. CDR1 SGHKS and CDR2 YYEKEE come from the germline V gene (reference sequence). The CDR3 is 11 residues long. The CDR3 DNA is TGTGCCAGCAGCGGAGAATACGAGCAGTACTTC. Translating gives CASSGEYEQYF.

The chain employs TRBV10-1 and TRBJ2-1; TRBD2 matches 7 bases. The CDR3 totals 13 residues. Germline lookup yields CDR1 WNHNN and CDR2 SYGVQD (reference sequence). The ends lost 3 bases at V and 10 bases at J; junction bases unmatched: 6. The CDR3 region has the DNA TGCGCCAGCAGTGACCGGGACGGGAGGGAGCAGTTCTTC. Translation: CASSDRDGREQFF.

This chain's CDR3 is CASGRDRVNNQPQHF. CDR3 sequence (DNA): TGTGCCAGTGGAAGGGACAGGGTTAACAATCAGCCCCAGCATTTT. The rearrangement uses TRBV19 and TRBJ1-5; TRBD1 matches 9 bases. Germline V gives CDR1 LNHDA, CDR2 SQIVND (reference sequence). This CDR3 spans 15 amino acids. With V trimmed by 8 bases and J by 3 bases, 8 bases remained unmatched.

The J gene is TRBJ2-3, the V gene TRBV4-2; tentative D call: TRBD1 (5 bases). Trimming left V 0 bases short and J 0 bases short, with 13 bases between. CDR1 and CDR2 (germline): LGHNA, YNFKEQ. This CDR3 spans 17 amino acids. The CDR3 is CASSQDQGVDSTDTQYF. CDR3 DNA: TGTGCCAGCAGCCAAGATCAAGGGGTGGATAGCACAGATACGCAGTATTTT.

The V call is TRBV6-6, the J call TRBJ1-3; D gene unclear. The V gene's germline CDR1 is MNHNY and CDR2 SVGAGI (reference sequence). The CDR3 is made up of 14 amino acids. The V end was cut by 0 bases, the J end by 0 bases, with 3 bases between. Here the CDR3 reads CASSYSSSGNTIYF. The CDR3 nucleotides are TGTGCCAGCAGTTACTCCAGCTCTGGAAACACCATATATTTT.

J is TRBJ1-6 and V is TRBV28; no definite D call. Germline CDR1 reads MDHEN; CDR2 reads SYDVKM. CDR3 length: 16 residues. With 6 bases removed from V and 7 bases from J, the gap between germline ends came to 19 bases. This chain's CDR3 is CASRTGWADGNSPLHF. Here the CDR3 DNA reads TGTGCCAGCAGAACGGGGTGGGCGGACGGGAATTCACCCCTCCACTTT.

V is TRBV9 and J is TRBJ1-4, with TRBD1 matching over 7 bases. V dropped 4 bases and J dropped 5; count of bases not matched to a gene: 8. CDR1 is SGDLS, CDR2 YYNGEE, per germline. This CDR3 is built from 15 residues. CDR3 bases: TGTGCCAGCAGCCTGGGACAGAACCTAAATGAAAAACTGTTTTTT. This encodes CASSLGQNLNEKLFF.

This rearrangement joins TRBV5-1 to TRBJ2-7; TRBD1 matches 7 bases. There are 14 residues in the CDR3. V dropped 0 bases and J dropped 4; count of bases not matched to a gene: 4. Germline V gene sequence: CDR1 SGHRS, CDR2 YFSETQ. The CDR3 protein is CASSLGTGTYEQYF. Written as DNA, the CDR3 is TGCGCCAGCAGCTTGGGGACAGGAACTTACGAGCAGTACTTC.

This clone showed up just a few times. The chain joins TRBV10-3 to TRBJ1-5, with 7 nucleotides matching TRBD1. Germline V gene sequence: CDR1 ENHRY, CDR2 SYGVKD. The J segment lost 1 base and the V segment lost 8 bases, leaving 8 bases of the junction unmatched. CDR3 size: 15 residues. The CDR3: CAIAGQVGSNQPQHF. The CDR3 coding sequence is TGTGCCATCGCCGGACAGGTAGGGAGCAATCAGCCCCAGCATTTT.

The V gene is TRBV7-9, the J gene TRBJ2-7; 7 bases align to TRBD2. Losses at the gene ends were 1 base for V and 8 bases for J; bases not matched to a gene: 5. CDR1 SEHNR and CDR2 FQNEAQ come from the germline V gene (reference sequence). This CDR3 region has 13 residues. In DNA form, the CDR3 reads TGTGCCAGCAGCTTAGGCCAGGGAGGGAAGCAGTACTTC. Translation: CASSLGQGGKQYF.

The chain employs TRBV5-4 and TRBJ2-2, with 11 nucleotides matching TRBD2. Trimming cost V 4 bases and J 7 bases; bases outside gene matches: 6. The CDR3 has 15 amino acids. Germline values: CDR1 SGHNT, CDR2 YYREEE (reference sequence). CDR3 sequence reads: CASSPGTSGVGELFF. CDR3 DNA sequence: TGTGCCAGCAGCCCCGGGACTAGCGGCGTCGGGGAGCTGTTTTTT.

The rearrangement uses TRBV7-2 and TRBJ1-6; D uncertain. Germline assignment: CDR1 SGHTA and CDR2 FQGNSA. V was shortened by 5 bases and J by 5 bases, with 7 bases between the two germline ends. The CDR3 has 13 residues. In nucleotides, the CDR3 is TGTGCCAGCAGCCCGCAGAATAATTCACCCCTCCACTTT. This sequence encodes CASSPQNNSPLHF.

The rearrangement joins TRBV9 to TRBJ2-7; TRBD2 agrees at 10 bases. This CDR3 region has 16 residues. Unmatched junction bases numbered 6, after V lost 0 bases and J lost 3 bases. Germline loops: CDR1 SGDLS, CDR2 YYNGEE. This chain's CDR3 is CASSVAASGSFYEQYF. In DNA, the CDR3 is TGTGCCAGCAGCGTAGCGGCTAGCGGGAGTTTCTACGAGCAGTACTTC.

The chain has TRBV18 and TRBJ2-3; TRBD2 matches at 7 bases. The length of the CDR3 is 17 residues. V trimming: 0 bases; J trimming: 0 bases; junction bases outside the gene matches: 6. CDR1 is KGHSH and CDR2 is LQKENI in the germline V gene. The CDR3, as DNA: TGTGCCAGCTCACCACCGGATCGGGGGGTTAGCACAGATACGCAGTATTTT. This encodes CASSPPDRGVSTDTQYF.

This clone was recorded only once. This chain uses TRBV19 with TRBJ2-1; 7 bases are a match to TRBD2. CDR1 is LNHDA and CDR2 is SQIVND in the germline V gene (reference sequence). Trimming removed 3 bases from V and 0 bases from J; junction bases left unmatched: 11. CDR3 length equals 18 residues. Here the CDR3 DNA reads TGTGCCAGTAGTATCGGATGGCGGGGGAGGAGCTCCTACAATGAGCAGTTCTTC. Amino acids: CASSIGWRGRSSYNEQFF.

This clone came up once. This chain connects TRBV5-5 to TRBJ1-6; D gene uncertain. V lost 4 bases and J lost 11, with 25 bases in between. The CDR3 has 17 residues. Per the germline V gene, CDR1 is SGHKS and CDR2 is YYEKEE (reference sequence). The CDR3 region has the DNA TGTGCCAGCAGCAAGGATTTGAGGACTTCCCTCGGGACACCCCTCCACTTT. Residues: CASSKDLRTSLGTPLHF.

The rearrangement links TRBV11-2 to TRBJ1-4; perhaps TRBD1 as D (5 bases). This CDR3 comprises 16 residues. Germline CDR1 SGHAT, CDR2 FQNNGV. V was shortened by 5 bases and J by 1 base, with 14 bases between the two germline ends. The CDR3 spells CASSPAGRRTNEKLFF. Written as DNA, the CDR3 is TGTGCCAGCAGCCCAGCGGGGCGGAGAACTAATGAAAAACTGTTTTTT.

V is TRBV7-2 and J is TRBJ1-6; D might be TRBD1 (6 bases). This CDR3 has 14 residues. CDR1 is SGHTA, CDR2 FQGNSA, per germline. Trimming removed 5 bases from V and 9 bases from J, with 14 bases in between. The DNA for the CDR3 is TGTGCCAGCAGCCAACAGGGCCGGGCTTCACCCCTCCACTTT. It encodes CASSQQGRASPLHF.

This chain connects TRBV27 to TRBJ2-7, with D maybe TRBD1 (6 bases). The ends were cut back, 6 bases at V and 0 bases at J, with 15 bases in the middle. Germline loops: CDR1 MNHEY, CDR2 SMNVEV (reference sequence). The CDR3 sequence is 15 residues long. CDR3 in amino acids: CASRPRDKSSYEQYF. The CDR3 coding sequence is TGTGCCAGCAGACCCCGGGACAAGAGCTCCTACGAGCAGTACTTC.

The rearrangement joins TRBV5-6 to TRBJ1-4; D uncertain. The CDR3 is made up of 14 amino acids. Germline V gives CDR1 SGHDT, CDR2 YYEEEE. V lost 1 base to trimming and J lost 7 bases, with 11 bases between them. CDR3 sequence: CASSLRHPFEKLFF. The CDR3, as DNA: TGTGCCAGCAGCTTGAGACACCCGTTTGAAAAACTGTTTTTT. The entire variable domain, with the rest obtained from reference TRBV5-6 and TRBJ1-4, is as follows: DAGVTQSPTHLIKTRGQQVTLRCSPKSGHDTVSWYQQALGQGPQFIFQYYEEEERQRGNFPDRFSGHQFPNYSSELNVNALLLGDSALYLCASSLRHPFEKLFFGSGTQLSVL.

J is TRBJ2-1 and V is TRBV5-8, with TRBD1 matching 7 bases. From germline, CDR1 is SGHTS and CDR2 YDEGEE. The CDR3 covers 16 residues. With V trimmed by 3 bases and J by 4 bases, 10 bases remained unmatched. CDR3: CASSSLTGVDYNEQFF. In DNA form, the CDR3 reads TGTGCCAGCAGCTCTCTAACAGGGGTTGATTACAATGAGCAGTTCTTC.

CDR3 loop: CAWSRGRAFEQYF. The CDR3 region has the DNA TGTGCCTGGAGTAGAGGGCGCGCCTTCGAGCAGTACTTC. The chain uses TRBV30 and TRBJ2-7; D possibly corresponds to TRBD2 (5 bases). Deletions cut 2 bases from V and 6 bases from J, with 14 bases between. The CDR3 is made up of 13 amino acids. CDR1 is GTSNPN and CDR2 is SVGIG in the germline V gene (reference sequence).

The chain is built from TRBV19 and TRBJ2-1; 13 bases are shared with TRBD2. There are 18 residues in the CDR3. Germline V CDR1 and CDR2: LNHDA, SQIVND (reference sequence). V lost 1 base to trimming and J lost 9 bases; unmatched junction nucleotides: 12. The CDR3 here is CASSIGVGLAGSVGEQFF. The CDR3 bases are TGTGCCAGTAGTATAGGGGTGGGACTAGCGGGGAGTGTAGGTGAGCAGTTCTTC.

The chain couples TRBV5-4 to TRBJ1-2; D is perhaps TRBD1 (6 bases). The V gene lost 4 bases and the J gene lost 5 bases, with 18 bases spanning the gap. Per germline, CDR1 SGHNT and CDR2 YYREEE (reference sequence). The CDR3 runs to 15 residues. CDR3 protein: CASSPQGGGVYGYTF. In DNA, the CDR3 is TGTGCCAGCAGCCCCCAAGGGGGAGGGGTTTATGGCTACACCTTC.

The chain has TRBV5-1 and TRBJ2-7, with a possible D match to TRBD2 (7 bases). V was clipped by 5 bases and J by 3 bases, with 15 bases between them. This CDR3 comprises 14 residues. Germline-derived CDR1 and CDR2 are SGHRS and YFSETQ. CDR3 protein: CASSGGGSFYEQYF. CDR3 nucleotide sequence: TGCGCCAGCAGTGGCGGGGGCTCCTTCTACGAGCAGTACTTC.